The sequence of this TCR beta chain was determined in a study of cytomegalovirus exposure and HLA in healthy donors (dated by TCRdb to about 2017). Regarding the study in general: According to an earlier analysis of 587 of the donors, about 179 million T cells yielded roughly 110 million unique TCR beta sequences and about 300 Gb of sequence data. Typing coverage differed by locus: A, B, C, DRB1 and DQB1 were typed in roughly 620-630 donors, DQA1 in approximately 520, DPA1 in 600 to 610, and DPB1 in 400 to 490. On average, around 230,000 unique TCR beta nucleotide sequences were sequenced per donor among some 430 genotyped donors of the cohort, with roughly 18% of those sequences being non-productive. To predict cytomegalovirus infection status, the study combined high-throughput TCR immunosequencing, statistical association of individual TCRs with disease status, and machine learning. Donor age, sex, ethnicity and CMV serostatus were collected together with the repertoire data. Rather than using new phenotypic data, the later analysis identified candidate immune exposures from TCR beta sequences and from how often those sequences occurred across donors. Of the 300 to 400 genotyped donors, 81% fell in the genetic ancestry cluster associated with self-reported Caucasian donors. Genome-wide SNP genotypes for about 65% of the 666 donors were used in a later genetic analysis, which treated that subset as a discovery cohort. Besides the first cohort of roughly 700 subjects, a separate validation cohort made up of roughly 120 different subjects was used. The study aimed to test whether cataloging public T cell receptors could reveal signatures of past pathogen exposure. All discovery cohort repertoires had been generated on a single sequencing platform. HLA typing included class I and class II loci at four-digit resolution. Roughly 300 gigabases of sequencing data and roughly 81 million unique TCR sequences made up an early release that covered fewer than 650 HLA-typed donors. Using immunosequencing, the study profiled T cell repertoires from 640 or so subjects and related those repertoires to cytomegalovirus serostatus. A later analysis re-analyzed previously published TCR beta repertoires from approximately 670 donors and added high-resolution HLA genotyping to study TCR occurrence patterns. A few DR-DQ haplotypes were handled as single units for association and clustering because linkage in the cohort was strong. An earlier analysis of 587 of the donors applied high-throughput TCR beta sequencing to assess whether each TCR beta V gene segment acted as functional or pseudogenic. Results and caveats for the whole study, not just this receptor: Most CMV-associated TCR beta chains appeared to be HLA-restricted in a later analysis, and the HLA associations seemed to be driven largely by CMV exposure. The presence/absence analyses assumed that sequencing depth was roughly uniform across donors, and that assumption may not be true. In a later analysis, the rate of TCR association differed among HLA loci, with DRB1 alleles having the most associated TCRs and HLA-C alleles having the fewest. Some IMGT-functional V segments, including TRBV6-2 and TRBV6-3, could not be distinguished by the 87-base-pair reads and were therefore excluded. In an earlier analysis of 450 to 750 of the donors, most TCR beta V segments appeared in productive rearrangements about 87% or about 30% of the time, broadly matching IMGT annotations. Linkage disequilibrium might explain the correlated functional status among segregating V segments, but an unknown experimental factor could not be ruled out. Because HLA typing was missing for some donors at each locus, association tests included only the typed subset. A further reported finding was that TCR beta sequences accurately predicted the HLA-A and HLA-B alleles for most subjects in the first cohort. Most TCR sequences were observed very rarely across donors, whereas some public TCRs were present in many individuals. In vitro tests confirmed that a few of the cytomegalovirus-associated TCR beta chains recognize cytomegalovirus antigens. Approximately 16 rarely observed V segments, including chromosome 9 orphons, were excluded from the earlier analysis of a few hundred of the donors because counts were too low. The only immune exposure information available for the cohort was CMV serostatus. The cohort was sequenced for TCR beta chains only, and without alpha or paired-chain data the features that could be detected were limited. Cytomegalovirus status was reported to be diagnosed by the classifier with high specificity and sensitivity in both the original and validation cohorts. The authors suggested that the approach could potentially be generalized to other disease states and immunological phenotypes. A later genetic analysis reported fewer N-insertions in productive TCRs among donors in an Asian-associated ancestry cluster than the roughly 700-donor mean. A cluster of highly shared sequence variants was judged likely to be a technical artifact of the sequencing pipeline. When HLA alleles, especially DR and DQ, strongly co-occurred, TCR associations were difficult to assign to individual alleles. Compared with equally common non-associated chains, HLA-associated TCR beta chains in a later analysis were more clonally expanded and had lower generation probabilities. A total of 150 to 200 TCR beta chains were listed by the study as associated with cytomegalovirus. An association between a missense DCLRE1C variant and V-gene and J-gene trimming of TCR beta chains was found in a later genetic analysis and replicated in an independent cohort. At a false discovery rate of 0.05, a later analysis linked some 18,000 TCR beta sequences to specific HLA alleles. A later analysis reported that several top co-occurrence clusters appeared linked to parvovirus B19, influenza, CMV and Epstein-Barr virus.

The cohort consisted of hundreds of healthy bone marrow donors. All cohort members were sampled while nominally healthy, although unrecorded immune exposures were likely present. The donor was CMV seronegative and belonged to the group of 350 or so seronegative cohort members. Every donor gave a peripheral blood sample, and the peripheral blood mononuclear cells from that sample were used for TCR beta sequencing. Genomic DNA was extracted from the blood cell samples with the Qiagen DNeasy Blood Extraction Kit. Concerning this clone: Its binding antigen is unknown. No base quality values were provided; no much bigger clone lies one nucleotide off.

Preparation of the library involved the immunoSEQ multiplex PCR assay. A mixture of 60 forward primers for TCR Vbeta segments and 13 reverse primers for TCR Jbeta segments was used in the multiplex PCR. The CDR3 region of rearranged TCR beta genes was amplified from genomic DNA by a multiplex PCR assay. The amplified TCR beta libraries were sequenced on the Illumina HiSeq System as 87-base-pair reads. Per the original workflow: In a later analysis, roughly 80 million unique TCR beta chains were counted across the approximately 670 repertoires, and roughly 10 million of these chains were shared by at least two donors. To remove PCR and sequencing errors, raw reads were error-corrected and collapsed into unique sequences using a nearest-neighbor algorithm that merged closely related sequences. CDR3 sequences were aligned to IMGT reference sequences to assign V, D and J gene segments. Each retained sequence needed at least a six-nucleotide match to both a V gene segment and a J gene segment. A rearrangement was called productive if the CDR3 had no stop codons and remained in frame with V and J, and every other rearrangement was called non-productive. CDR3 was defined by IMGT convention, running from the second conserved V-encoded cysteine to the conserved J-encoded phenylalanine. The earlier analysis of fewer than 700 of the donors excluded sequences that lacked an unambiguous match to a single V gene segment. An earlier analysis of a few hundred of the donors classified V segments as functional when productive rearrangements were above 56.7% and as segregating when the standard deviation between donors was above 5%. A statistical classification framework was built to diagnose cytomegalovirus status from the catalog of TCR beta chain sequences. In a later analysis, V and J genes were assigned by comparing TCR nucleotide sequences against IMGT/GENE-DB human TR gene sequences. The TCRdist pipeline was used in a later analysis to assign CDR3 sequences and most-parsimonious VDJ recombination scenarios. In a later analysis, each TCR beta chain was defined by its CDR3 amino acid sequence together with its V-gene family, and reads without a unique V-gene family were excluded. As a way to deal with suspected cross-contamination and a sequencing artifact, a later analysis dropped 450 to 700 nucleotide sequences that were highly shared and had low generation probability. For each public chain, a later analysis derived a clonal expansion index from normalized ranks of inferred template counts within each repertoire. A later analysis computed generation probabilities with a VDJ recombination model fitted to out-of-frame rearrangements, and checked the results against IGoR. Hypergeometric tests were used in a later analysis to score TCR-TCR, TCR-HLA and TCR-CMV co-occurrence, with a repertoire-size bias correction applied to the TCR pairs. To estimate false discovery rates, a later analysis permuted the HLA or CMV assignments 20 times. A later analysis grouped co-occurring TCRs with DBSCAN, adding TCRdist sequence similarity when clustering within HLA-allele-positive subsets. For co-occurrence clustering, repertoires with fewer than 30,000 or more than 120,000 public chains were excluded, along with four to six repertoires with anomalous nucleotide sharing. TCRdb stores this immuneACCESS table with in-frame sequences only. Part of the clones is absent; in the studies checked, under half of the shortfall reflects unresolved V genes, and no reason is known for the rest. From that table come the V and J calls and clone size; the DNA was used to work out D and trimming. The sample table shows 200,000 or so clones, and 80% to 90% are seen once. The ten largest clonotypes hold about 3.1% of the sample.

CDR3 length: 17 amino acids, cysteine to phenylalanine. Only the CDR3 portion is preserved as DNA: 51 bases, with reading frame beginning at the first base. Ends trimmed: V by 1 base, J by 3 bases; bases unmatched to a gene: 4. The CDR1 and CDR2 encoded by the germline V gene are LGHNA and YSLEER. The rearranged segments are TRBV4-3 and TRBJ2-1, with TRBD2 identical over 12 junction bases. Sequencing was done on a sample of PBMCs. This sequence originates from a man between 25 and 39 years old in good health and CMV-seronegative. The CDR3 loop reads CASSQAPTSGGYNEQFF. The bases are TGCGCCAGCAGCCAAGCCCCGACTAGCGGGGGCTACAATGAGCAGTTCTTC.